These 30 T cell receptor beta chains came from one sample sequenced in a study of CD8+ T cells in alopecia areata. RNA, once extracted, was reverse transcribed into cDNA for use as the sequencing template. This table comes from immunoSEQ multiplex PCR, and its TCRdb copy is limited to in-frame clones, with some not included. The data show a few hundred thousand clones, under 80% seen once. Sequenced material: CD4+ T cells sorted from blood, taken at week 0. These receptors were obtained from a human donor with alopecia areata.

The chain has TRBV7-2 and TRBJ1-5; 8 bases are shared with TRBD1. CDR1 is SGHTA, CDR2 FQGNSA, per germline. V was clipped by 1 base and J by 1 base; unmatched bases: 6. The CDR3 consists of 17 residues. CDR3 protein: CASSLDDRGWSNQPQHF. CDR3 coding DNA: TGTGCCAGCAGCTTAGACGACAGGGGATGGAGCAATCAGCCCCAGCATTTT.

The CDR3 DNA sequence: TGTGCCAGCAGCCTTAGGACTAGCGGGCCCGCCAATGAGCAGTTCTTC. Protein product: CASSLRTSGPANEQFF. The chain uses TRBV5-6 and TRBJ2-1; TRBD2 matches 11 bases. The V gene end was trimmed by 4 bases and the J gene end by 6 bases; junction bases not matched to a gene: 9. Germline V CDR1 and CDR2: SGHDT, YYEEEE. The CDR3 is 16 amino acids.

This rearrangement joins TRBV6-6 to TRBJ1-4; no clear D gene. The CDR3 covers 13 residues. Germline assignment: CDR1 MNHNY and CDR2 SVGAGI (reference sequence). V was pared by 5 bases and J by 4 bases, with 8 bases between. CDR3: CASSRRGNEKLFF. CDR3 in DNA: TGTGCCAGCAGTAGGCGCGGTAATGAAAAACTGTTTTTT.

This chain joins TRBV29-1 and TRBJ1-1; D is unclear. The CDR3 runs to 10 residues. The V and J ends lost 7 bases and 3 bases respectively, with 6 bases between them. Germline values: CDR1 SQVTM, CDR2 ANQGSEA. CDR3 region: CSGRDTEAFF. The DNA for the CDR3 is TGCAGCGGGCGGGACACTGAAGCTTTCTTT.

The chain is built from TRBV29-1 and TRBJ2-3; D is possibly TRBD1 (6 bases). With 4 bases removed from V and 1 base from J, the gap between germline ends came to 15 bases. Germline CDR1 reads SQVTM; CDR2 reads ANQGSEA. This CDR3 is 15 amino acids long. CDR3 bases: TGCAGCGTTGTTTTGGGGGCAATGCGCACAGATACGCAGTATTTT. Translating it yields CSVVLGAMRTDTQYF.

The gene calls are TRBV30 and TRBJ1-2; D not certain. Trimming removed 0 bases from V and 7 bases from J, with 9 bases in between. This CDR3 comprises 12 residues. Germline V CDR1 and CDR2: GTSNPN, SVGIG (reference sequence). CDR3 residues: CAWSVGVFGYTF. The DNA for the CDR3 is TGTGCCTGGAGTGTCGGAGTATTTGGCTACACCTTC.

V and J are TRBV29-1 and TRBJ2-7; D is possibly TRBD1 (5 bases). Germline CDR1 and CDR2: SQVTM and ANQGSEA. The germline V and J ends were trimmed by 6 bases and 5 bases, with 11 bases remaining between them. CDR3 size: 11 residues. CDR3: CSVAEGDEQYF. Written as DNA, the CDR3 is TGCAGCGTGGCTGAAGGGGACGAGCAGTACTTC.

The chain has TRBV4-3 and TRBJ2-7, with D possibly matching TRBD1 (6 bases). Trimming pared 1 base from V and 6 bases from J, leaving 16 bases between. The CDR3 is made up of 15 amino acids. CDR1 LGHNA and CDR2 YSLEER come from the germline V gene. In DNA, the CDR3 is TGCGCCAGCAGCCAAGTACTAGGGGGAAGCGGCGAGCAGTACTTC. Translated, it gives CASSQVLGGSGEQYF.

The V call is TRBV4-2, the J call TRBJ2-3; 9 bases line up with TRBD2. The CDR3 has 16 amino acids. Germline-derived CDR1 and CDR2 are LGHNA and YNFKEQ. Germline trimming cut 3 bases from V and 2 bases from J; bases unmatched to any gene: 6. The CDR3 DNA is TGTGCCAGCAGCCAGTCAGTAGCGGGGGCCACAGATACGCAGTATTTT. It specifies CASSQSVAGATDTQYF.

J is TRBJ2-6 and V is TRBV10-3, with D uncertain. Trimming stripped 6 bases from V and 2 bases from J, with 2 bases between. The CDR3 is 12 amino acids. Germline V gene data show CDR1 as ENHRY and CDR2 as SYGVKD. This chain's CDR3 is CAIRTGANVLTF. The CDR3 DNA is TGTGCCATCAGGACTGGGGCCAACGTCCTGACTTTC.

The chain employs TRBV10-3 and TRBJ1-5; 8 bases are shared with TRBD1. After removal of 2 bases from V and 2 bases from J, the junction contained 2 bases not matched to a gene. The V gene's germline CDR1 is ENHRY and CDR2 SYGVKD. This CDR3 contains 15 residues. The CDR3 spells CAISERGQGNQPQHF. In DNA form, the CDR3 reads TGTGCCATCAGTGAGAGGGGACAGGGCAATCAGCCCCAGCATTTT.

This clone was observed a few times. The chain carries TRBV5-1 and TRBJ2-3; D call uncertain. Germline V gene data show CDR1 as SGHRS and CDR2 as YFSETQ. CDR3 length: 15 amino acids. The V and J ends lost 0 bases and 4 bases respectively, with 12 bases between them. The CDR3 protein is CASSLAGAQADTQYF. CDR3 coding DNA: TGCGCCAGCAGCTTGGCCGGCGCCCAGGCAGATACGCAGTATTTT.

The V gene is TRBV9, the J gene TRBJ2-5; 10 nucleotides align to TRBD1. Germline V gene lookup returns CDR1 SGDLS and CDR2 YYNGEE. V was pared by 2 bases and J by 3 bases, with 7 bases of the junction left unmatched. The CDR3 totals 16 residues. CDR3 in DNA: TGTGCCAGCAGCGTCGACAGGGGGCGCGGGGAAGAGACCCAGTACTTC. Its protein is CASSVDRGRGEETQYF.

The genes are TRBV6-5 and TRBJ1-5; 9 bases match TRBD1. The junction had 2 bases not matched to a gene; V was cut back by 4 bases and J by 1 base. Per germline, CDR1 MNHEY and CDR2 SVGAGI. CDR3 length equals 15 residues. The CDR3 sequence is CASSLDRGSNQPQHF. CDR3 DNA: TGTGCCAGCAGTTTGGACAGGGGAAGCAATCAGCCCCAGCATTTT.

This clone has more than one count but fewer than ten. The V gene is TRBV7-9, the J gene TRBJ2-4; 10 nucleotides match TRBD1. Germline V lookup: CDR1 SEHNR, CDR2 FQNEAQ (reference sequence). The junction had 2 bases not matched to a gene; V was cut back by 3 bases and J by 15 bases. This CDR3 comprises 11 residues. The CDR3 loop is CASSLGQGLYF. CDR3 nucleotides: TGTGCCAGCAGCTTGGGACAGGGGCTGTACTTC.

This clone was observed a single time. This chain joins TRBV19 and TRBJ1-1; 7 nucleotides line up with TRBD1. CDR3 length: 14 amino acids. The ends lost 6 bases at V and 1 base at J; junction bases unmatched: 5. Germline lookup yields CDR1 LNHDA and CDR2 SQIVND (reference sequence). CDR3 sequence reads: CASSHRGKNTEAFF. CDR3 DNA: TGTGCCAGTAGCCACAGGGGAAAGAACACTGAAGCTTTCTTT.

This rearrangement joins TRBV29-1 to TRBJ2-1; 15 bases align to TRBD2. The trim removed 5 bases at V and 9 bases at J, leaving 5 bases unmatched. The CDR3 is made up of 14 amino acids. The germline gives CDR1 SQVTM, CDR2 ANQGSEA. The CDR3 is CSVRTSGGAVEQFF. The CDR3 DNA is TGCAGCGTTAGGACTAGCGGGGGGGCGGTTGAGCAGTTCTTC.

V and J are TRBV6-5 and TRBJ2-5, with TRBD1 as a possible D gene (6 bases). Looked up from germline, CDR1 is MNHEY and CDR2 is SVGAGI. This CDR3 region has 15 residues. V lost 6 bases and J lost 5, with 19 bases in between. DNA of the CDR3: TGTGCCAGCAGCTCCAGACAGGCCCGAGTGGAGACCCAGTACTTC. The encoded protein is CASSSRQARVETQYF.

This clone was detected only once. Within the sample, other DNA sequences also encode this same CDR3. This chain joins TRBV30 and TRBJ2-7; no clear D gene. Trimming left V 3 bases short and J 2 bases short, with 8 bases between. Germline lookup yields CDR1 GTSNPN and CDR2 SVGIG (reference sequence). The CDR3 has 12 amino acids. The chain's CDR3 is CAWSVGTYEQYF. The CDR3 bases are TGTGCCTGGAGCGTCGGAACCTACGAGCAGTACTTC.

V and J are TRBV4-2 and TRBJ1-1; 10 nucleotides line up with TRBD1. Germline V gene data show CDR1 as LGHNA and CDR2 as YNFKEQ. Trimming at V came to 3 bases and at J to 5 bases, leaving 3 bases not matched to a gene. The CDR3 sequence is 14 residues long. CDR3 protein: CASSQTGGETEAFF. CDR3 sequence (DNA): TGTGCCAGCAGCCAGACAGGGGGCGAGACTGAAGCTTTCTTT.

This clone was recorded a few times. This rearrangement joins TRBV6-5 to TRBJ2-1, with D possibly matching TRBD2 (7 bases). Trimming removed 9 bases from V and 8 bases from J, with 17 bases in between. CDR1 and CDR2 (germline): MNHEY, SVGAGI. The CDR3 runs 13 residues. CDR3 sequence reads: CASSRGAGYEQFF. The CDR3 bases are TGTGCCAGTTCTCGGGGGGCCGGGTATGAGCAGTTCTTC.

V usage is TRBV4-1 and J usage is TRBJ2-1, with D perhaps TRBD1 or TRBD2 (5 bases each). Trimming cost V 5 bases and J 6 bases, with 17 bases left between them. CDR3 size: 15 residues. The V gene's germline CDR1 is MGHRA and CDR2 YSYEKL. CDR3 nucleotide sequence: TGCGCCAGCAGCTACCCGGGACGGGCGGGCAATGAGCAGTTCTTC. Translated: CASSYPGRAGNEQFF.

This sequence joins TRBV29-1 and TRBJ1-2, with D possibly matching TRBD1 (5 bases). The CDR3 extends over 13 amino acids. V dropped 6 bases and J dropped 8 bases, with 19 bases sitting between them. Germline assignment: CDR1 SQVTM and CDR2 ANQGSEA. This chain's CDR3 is CSVDTTTQEGYTF. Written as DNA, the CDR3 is TGCAGCGTGGACACCACAACACAGGAAGGCTACACCTTC.

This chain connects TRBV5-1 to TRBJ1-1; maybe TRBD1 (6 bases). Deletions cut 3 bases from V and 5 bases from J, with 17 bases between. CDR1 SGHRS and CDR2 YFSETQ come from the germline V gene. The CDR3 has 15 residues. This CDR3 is CASSSHGLRGTEAFF. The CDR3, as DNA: TGCGCCAGCAGCTCCCATGGGCTGAGGGGGACTGAAGCTTTCTTT. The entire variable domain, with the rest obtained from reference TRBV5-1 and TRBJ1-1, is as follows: KAGVTQTPRYLIKTRGQQVTLSCSPISGHRSVSWYQQTPGQGLQFLFEYFSETQRNKGNFPGRFSGRQFSNSRSEMNVSTLELGDSALYLCASSSHGLRGTEAFFGQGTRLTVV.

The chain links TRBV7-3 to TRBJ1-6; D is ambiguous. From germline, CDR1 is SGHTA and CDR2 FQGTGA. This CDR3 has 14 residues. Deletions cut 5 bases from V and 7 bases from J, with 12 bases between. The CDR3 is CASSPGQANSPLHF. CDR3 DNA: TGTGCCAGCAGCCCAGGCCAGGCCAATTCACCCCTCCACTTT.

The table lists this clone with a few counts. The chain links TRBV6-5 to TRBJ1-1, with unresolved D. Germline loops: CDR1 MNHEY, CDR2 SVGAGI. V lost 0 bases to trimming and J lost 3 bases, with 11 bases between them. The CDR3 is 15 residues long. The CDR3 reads CASSYSRIHHTEAFF. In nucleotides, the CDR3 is TGTGCCAGCAGTTACTCGAGAATCCACCACACTGAAGCTTTCTTT.

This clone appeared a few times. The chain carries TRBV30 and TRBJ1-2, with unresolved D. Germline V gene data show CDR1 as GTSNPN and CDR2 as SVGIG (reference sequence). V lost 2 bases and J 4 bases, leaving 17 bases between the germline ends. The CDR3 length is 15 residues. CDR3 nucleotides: TGTGCCTGGAGTCGACGGGGAAAGCATTTCTATGGCTACACCTTC. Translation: CAWSRRGKHFYGYTF.

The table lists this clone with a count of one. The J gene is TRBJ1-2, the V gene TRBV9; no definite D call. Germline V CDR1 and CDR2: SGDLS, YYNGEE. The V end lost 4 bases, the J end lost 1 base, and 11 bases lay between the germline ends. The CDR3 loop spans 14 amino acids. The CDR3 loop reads CASSPLTNNYGYTF. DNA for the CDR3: TGTGCCAGCAGCCCCTTGACAAATAACTATGGCTACACCTTC.

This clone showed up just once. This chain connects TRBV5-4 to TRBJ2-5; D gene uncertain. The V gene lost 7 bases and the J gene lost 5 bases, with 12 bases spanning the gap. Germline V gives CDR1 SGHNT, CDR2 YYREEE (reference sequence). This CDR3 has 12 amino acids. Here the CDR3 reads CASGTALETQYF. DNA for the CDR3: TGTGCCAGCGGCACAGCGTTGGAGACCCAGTACTTC. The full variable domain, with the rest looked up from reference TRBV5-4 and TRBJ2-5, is ETGVTQSPTHLIKTRGQQVTLRCSSQSGHNTVSWYQQALGQGPQFIFQYYREEENGRGNFPPRFSGLQFPNYSSELNVNALELDDSALYLCASGTALETQYFGPGTRLLVL.

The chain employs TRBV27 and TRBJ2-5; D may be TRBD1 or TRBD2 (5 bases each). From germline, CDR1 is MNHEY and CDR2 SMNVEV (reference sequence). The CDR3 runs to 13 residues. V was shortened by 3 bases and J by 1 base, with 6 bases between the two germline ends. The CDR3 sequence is CASSFGGQETQYF. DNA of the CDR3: TGTGCCAGCAGTTTTGGGGGCCAAGAGACCCAGTACTTC.